The T cell receptor beta chain described here comes from a study of cytomegalovirus exposure and HLA in healthy donors. About the research overall: The Caucasian-associated ancestry cluster contained 81% of the approximately 420 genotyped donors. Findings of the study overall: A previous analysis found most TCR beta V segments productive roughly 90% or roughly 30% of the time. Later work showed greater clonal expansion in HLA-associated TCR beta chains than in equally common others.

The CDR3 consists of 15 residues. With 1 base removed from V and 2 bases from J, the gap between germline ends came to 9 bases. Germline CDR1 and CDR2: SGHNT and YENEEA. With 60 Vbeta and 13 Jbeta primers, the PCR was carried out. Here immunoSEQ multiplex PCR was the method, and the copy in TCRdb shows in-frame clones only, minus some. The table records fewer than 200,000 clones, around four fifths of them present only once. This clone was recorded only once. Its antigen is currently unknown. This TCR was sampled from a woman between 45 and 65 years old in good health and CMV-seronegative. This chain uses TRBV11-3 with TRBJ2-1; the D gene is possibly TRBD2 (5 bases). Sequencing was done on a sample of PBMCs. The CDR3, as DNA: TGTGCCAGCAGCTTAGCGGGGTCCCCCTACAATGAGCAGTTCTTC. Translated: CASSLAGSPYNEQFF.